Presented here are 16 T cell receptor beta chains from one specimen sequenced in a study of blood T cell repertoires in COVID-19. TCRdb's copy holds only in-frame clones and misses some; the assay was immunoSEQ multiplex PCR. The sample holds approximately 190,000 clones, about 85% seen once. Input material: peripheral blood. The source of these receptors is a man aged 60 to 69 with active or convalescent COVID-19.

The rearrangement links TRBV5-1 to TRBJ2-1; a weak D match, TRBD1 (5 bases). CDR1 SGHRS and CDR2 YFSETQ come from the germline V gene. Trimming took off 6 bases at V and 0 bases at J, with 13 bases between the two ends. The CDR3 contains 15 residues. DNA of the CDR3: TGCGCCAGCACCTCGTGGACATCCTCCTACAATGAGCAGTTCTTC. Encoded protein: CASTSWTSSYNEQFF.

The gene calls are TRBV6-5 and TRBJ1-2; 7 bases match TRBD1. The CDR3 extends over 14 amino acids. CDR1 is MNHEY and CDR2 is SVGAGI in the germline V gene. V lost 6 bases to trimming and J lost 6 bases; unmatched junction nucleotides: 10. The CDR3 spells CASRPNRDSDGYTF. The CDR3 nucleotides read TGTGCCAGCAGGCCAAACCGGGACAGCGATGGCTACACCTTC.

The chain couples TRBV9 to TRBJ2-1; 7 nucleotides agree with TRBD2. Trimming took 3 bases from V and 5 from J; bases not matched to a gene: 8. The V gene's germline CDR1 is SGDLS and CDR2 YYNGEE. There are 15 residues in the CDR3. The CDR3: CASSASPREDNEQFF. The CDR3 DNA is TGTGCCAGCAGCGCTTCTCCCCGGGAGGACAATGAGCAGTTCTTC.

J is TRBJ1-1 and V is TRBV6-5; D call uncertain. Germline values: CDR1 MNHEY, CDR2 SVGAGI. CDR3 length equals 15 residues. V lost 2 bases to trimming and J lost 3 bases, with 13 bases between them. CDR3 residues: CASSYETAGYTEAFF. The CDR3 coding sequence is TGTGCCAGCAGTTACGAGACGGCCGGGTACACTGAAGCTTTCTTT.

V and J are TRBV3-1 (or the pseudogene TRBV3-2) and TRBJ1-1; D is uncertain. Trimming took 6 bases from V and 4 from J, leaving 15 bases between them. This CDR3 contains 14 residues. CDR1 and CDR2 (germline): LGHDT, YNNKEL (reference sequence). The CDR3 spells CASSYVSGSTEAFF. CDR3 bases: TGTGCCAGCAGTTACGTAAGCGGGTCCACTGAAGCTTTCTTT.

The V call is TRBV9, the J call TRBJ1-2, with a weak D call TRBD1 (5 bases). V was cut by 2 bases and J by 0 bases, with 8 bases left in between. Germline CDR1 reads SGDLS; CDR2 reads YYNGEE. CDR3 size: 14 residues. Here the CDR3 reads CASSVGGANYGYTF. The DNA for the CDR3 is TGTGCCAGCAGCGTGGGGGGAGCTAACTATGGCTACACCTTC.

This clone was observed a single time. The J gene is TRBJ1-4, the V gene TRBV5-1, with D perhaps matching TRBD1 (5 bases). The CDR3 extends over 13 amino acids. CDR1 SGHRS and CDR2 YFSETQ come from the germline V gene. V lost 5 bases and J 3 bases, leaving 8 bases between the germline ends. In DNA, the CDR3 is TGCGCCAGCAGGCGGGACGCTAATGAAAAACTGTTTTTT. It yields the protein CASRRDANEKLFF.

The chain uses TRBV19 and TRBJ2-3; D gene unclear. The CDR3 spans 15 residues. Trimming removed 5 bases from V and 6 bases from J, with 18 bases in between. Germline V lookup: CDR1 LNHDA, CDR2 SQIVND (reference sequence). The CDR3 DNA reads TGTGCCAGTAGTTTAAACAACATAAAAGCGGATACGCAGTATTTT. Translating it yields CASSLNNIKADTQYF.

This clone has just a few counts. This sequence joins TRBV5-1 and TRBJ2-1; 11 bases line up with TRBD2. The CDR3 covers 16 residues. With V trimmed by 1 base and J by 6 bases, 6 bases remained unmatched. The germline CDR1 and CDR2 sequences are SGHRS and YFSETQ. The CDR3 sequence: CASSLFGTSGGNEQFF. CDR3 DNA: TGCGCCAGCAGCTTGTTCGGGACTAGCGGAGGCAATGAGCAGTTCTTC.

This clone appeared a single time. This chain joins TRBV6-5 and TRBJ1-5; 8 nucleotides align to TRBD1. CDR1 and CDR2 from the germline V gene are MNHEY and SVGAGI. V dropped 5 bases and J dropped 4; count of bases not matched to a gene: 7. The CDR3 has 15 amino acids. The CDR3 DNA reads TGTGCCAGCAGTCCGGACAGGGTCCTAAATCAGCCCCAGCATTTT. Its protein product is CASSPDRVLNQPQHF.

In DNA, the CDR3 is TGTGCCAGCAGCTCACGGACAGGGACGATTTCTTCTCATGAGCAGTTCTTC. It yields the protein CASSSRTGTISSHEQFF. The chain has TRBV7-9 and TRBJ2-1, with 8 bases lining up with TRBD1. V shed 4 bases, J shed 8 bases, and the junction held 16 bases outside the gene matches. CDR1 SEHNR and CDR2 FQNEAQ come from the germline V gene (reference sequence). This CDR3 is 17 amino acids long.

V is TRBV18 and J is TRBJ1-1, with a tentative D call TRBD1 (6 bases). Trimming removed 3 bases from V and 4 bases from J, with 12 bases in between. CDR3 length equals 14 residues. The V gene's germline CDR1 is KGHSH and CDR2 LQKENI. The CDR3 region is CASSPRQDGTEAFF. In DNA, the CDR3 is TGTGCCAGCTCACCTCGACAGGATGGCACTGAAGCTTTCTTT.

The V and J genes are TRBV7-9 and TRBJ2-7; TRBD2 matches at 16 bases. The germline CDR1 and CDR2 sequences are SEHNR and FQNEAQ (reference sequence). This CDR3 is 17 amino acids long. Trimming at V came to 4 bases and at J to 1 base, leaving 4 bases not matched to a gene. In nucleotides, the CDR3 is TGTGCCAGCAGCTGGGGACTAGCGGGGGGGCGATCCTACGAGCAGTACTTC. Protein: CASSWGLAGGRSYEQYF.

The V gene is TRBV21-1, the J gene TRBJ1-1; TRBD1 is the table's D call and was not checked against the DNA. TRBV21-1 is a documented pseudogene. The CDR3 is made up of 14 amino acids. DNA for the CDR3: TGTGCCAGCAGCACCAAGACAGGGAACACTGAAGCTTTCTTT. Protein sequence: CASSTKTGNTEAFF.

J is TRBJ2-2 and V is TRBV29-1; unclear D gene. The CDR3 contains 13 residues. Germline V gene data show CDR1 as SQVTM and CDR2 as ANQGSEA. Trimming cost V 6 bases and J 1 base, with 9 bases left between them. The CDR3 DNA reads TGCAGCGTAAAACGACAGAACACCGGGGAGCTGTTTTTT. It specifies CSVKRQNTGELFF.

The chain combines TRBV30 with TRBJ2-4; 11 bases map to TRBD1. Germline V lookup: CDR1 GTSNPN, CDR2 SVGIG (reference sequence). The CDR3 sequence is 18 residues long. The V and J ends lost 1 base and 0 bases, in that order; junction bases with no gene match: 8. CDR3 in amino acids: CAWSARDRGSLAKNIQYF. CDR3 sequence (DNA): TGTGCCTGGAGTGCCCGGGACAGGGGGTCCTTAGCCAAAAACATTCAGTACTTC.